The clone carrying this T cell receptor beta chain came up many times. Deletions cut 2 bases from V and 5 bases from J, with 8 bases between. This CDR3 is built from 12 residues. Germline CDR1 is SGHRS and CDR2 is YFSETQ. This record comes from a study of spatial heterogeneity in lung cancer. Study-wide background: The library had UMIs, and each TCR and UMI pair averaged more than ten raw reads.

Individual TCR cDNA molecules each bore their own unique molecular identifier. TCRdb reprocessed the 5' RACE reads via MiXCR and lists one record per CDR3 protein. The table lists 20,000 to 25,000 distinct CDR3 sequences, about 4.7% of them singletons. As to time point: sample taken at primary tumor resection. Material for sequencing was whole RNA from tumor, nontumor lung or frozen PBMC, left unsorted. The donors comprised some 72 untreated early-stage non-small cell lung cancer patients. The specimen was PBMCs, collected at surgery. The chain carries TRBV5-1 and TRBJ2-7; the D gene is possibly TRBD2 (5 bases). The clonotype originates from a male donor with early-stage non-small cell lung cancer. CDR3 coding DNA: TGCGCCAGCAGCTTCGGGGTTAACGAGCAGTACTTC. Amino acid sequence: CASSFGVNEQYF.